Listed here are 30 T cell receptor beta chains from one sample, sequenced in a study of long-term antiretroviral therapy in people with HIV. The assay, immunoSEQ v3.0, was run at survey level. Clones were read by immunoSEQ multiplex PCR, and TCRdb kept only the in-frame ones, dropping some. This sample has some 25,000 clones; approximately 83% occur once, and the top ten carry over 13%. The material was unsorted PBMCs, obtained around 4.5 years after starting antiretroviral therapy. The source is a man aged 25 to 40 with HIV.

This rearrangement joins TRBV5-1 to TRBJ2-1; D not resolved. CDR1 and CDR2 (germline): SGHRS, YFSETQ. Trimming left V 1 base short and J 7 bases short, with 15 bases between. The CDR3 has 15 residues. CDR3 region: CASSLRNPSRNEQFF. Written as DNA, the CDR3 is TGCGCCAGCAGCTTGAGGAACCCATCCAGGAATGAGCAGTTCTTC.

The chain uses TRBV7-3 and TRBJ2-6, with D tentatively TRBD2 (7 bases). This CDR3 comprises 17 residues. Trimming left V 2 bases short and J 0 bases short, with 11 bases between. Germline V gives CDR1 SGHTA, CDR2 FQGTGA. CDR3 DNA: TGTGCCAGCAGCTTAGGCGGGGGCCGCTCTGGGGCCAACGTCCTGACTTTC. Its translation: CASSLGGGRSGANVLTF.

The chain joins TRBV9 to TRBJ2-5; D remains unclear. The germline V and J ends were trimmed by 3 bases and 5 bases, with 8 bases remaining between them. Germline V gene sequence: CDR1 SGDLS, CDR2 YYNGEE. The CDR3 consists of 12 residues. For the CDR3, the DNA is TGTGCCAGCAGCGCCCCCGACGAGACCCAGTACTTC. It is translated as CASSAPDETQYF.

The J gene is TRBJ1-2, the V gene TRBV13; TRBD1 aligns across 7 bases. V gave up 5 bases and J gave up 4 bases; unmatched junction bases: 13. In germline, CDR1 is PRHDT, CDR2 FYEKMQ (reference sequence). The CDR3 length is 16 residues. The CDR3 DNA reads TGTGCCAGCAGCACGTACCGGACAGGCTTTCCCTATGGCTACACCTTC. Its protein product is CASSTYRTGFPYGYTF. The entire variable domain, with the rest obtained from reference TRBV13 and TRBJ1-2, is as follows: AAGVIQSPRHLIKEKRETATLKCYPIPRHDTVYWYQQGPGQDPQFLISFYEKMQSDKGSIPDRFSAQQFSDYHSELNMSSLELGDSALYFCASSTYRTGFPYGYTFGSGTRLTVV.

The V gene is TRBV30, the J gene TRBJ1-6; perhaps TRBD1 as D (6 bases). The CDR3 is 13 amino acids. V shed 0 bases and J shed 7 bases, with 7 bases lying between them. The germline gives CDR1 GTSNPN, CDR2 SVGIG (reference sequence). The DNA for the CDR3 is TGTGCCTGGAGTGTAACAGGGAATTCACCCCTCCACTTT. It is translated as CAWSVTGNSPLHF.

The chain joins TRBV4-3 to TRBJ1-3; no firm D call. Germline values: CDR1 LGHNA, CDR2 YSLEER. The CDR3 spans 15 residues. The V gene lost 4 bases and the J gene lost 5 bases, with 15 bases spanning the gap. The CDR3 loop is CASSPAAGGRNTIYF. In nucleotides, the CDR3 is TGCGCCAGCAGCCCCGCCGCGGGCGGGAGAAACACCATATATTTT.

The chain combines TRBV28 with TRBJ1-2; D uncertain. The CDR3 has 15 amino acids. Trimming took 2 bases from V and 7 from J, leaving 17 bases between them. Germline values: CDR1 MDHEN, CDR2 SYDVKM. The CDR3 here is CASSLPKLESLGYTF. Here the CDR3 DNA reads TGTGCCAGCAGTTTACCCAAGCTAGAAAGCCTTGGCTACACCTTC.

This sequence joins TRBV11-2 and TRBJ1-2; 8 nucleotides agree with TRBD1. The V and J ends lost 1 base and 4 bases, in that order; junction bases with no gene match: 2. This CDR3 comprises 14 residues. Germline V gives CDR1 SGHAT, CDR2 FQNNGV. In nucleotides, the CDR3 is TGTGCCAGCAGCTTAGGACAGGGGAGCTATGGCTACACCTTC. Translated: CASSLGQGSYGYTF.

The table lists this clone with a few counts. The chain links TRBV9 to TRBJ1-5; no clear D gene. V was trimmed by 5 bases and J by 0 bases, leaving 9 bases between them. The CDR3 is 14 amino acids. Per the germline V gene, CDR1 is SGDLS and CDR2 is YYNGEE. CDR3 in amino acids: CASSPDISNQPQHF. Written as DNA, the CDR3 is TGTGCCAGCAGTCCCGATATTAGCAATCAGCCCCAGCATTTT.

The chain couples TRBV19 to TRBJ1-2; D gene uncertain. Trimming cost V 5 bases and J 3 bases, with 13 bases left between them. The CDR3 has 14 amino acids. The germline V gene encodes CDR1 LNHDA and CDR2 SQIVND (reference sequence). The CDR3 protein is CASSAPGAYYGYTF. Written as DNA, the CDR3 is TGTGCCAGTAGTGCACCGGGCGCCTACTATGGCTACACCTTC.

This chain uses TRBV15 with TRBJ2-7; D gene uncertain. Germline assignment: CDR1 LNHNV and CDR2 YYDKDF (reference sequence). Trimming removed 8 bases from V and 3 bases from J, with 11 bases in between. The CDR3 loop spans 12 amino acids. The DNA of the CDR3 is TGTGCCACCTCTGATATGGGCTACGAGCAGTACTTC. Its protein is CATSDMGYEQYF. Variable domain in full (rest from reference TRBV15 and TRBJ2-7): DAMVIQNPRYQVTQFGKPVTLSCSQTLNHNVMYWYQQKSSQAPKLLFHYYDKDFNNEADTPDNFQSRRPNTSFCFLDIRSPGLGDTAMYLCATSDMGYEQYFGPGTRLTVT.

The gene calls are TRBV2 and TRBJ2-1; no definite D call. CDR3 length: 17 amino acids. Germline V CDR1 and CDR2: SNHLY, FYNNEI. Trimming pared 5 bases from V and 3 bases from J, leaving 20 bases between. The CDR3, as DNA: TGTGCCAGCAGTAGTAAATTGAGCTATCCCTTCTACAATGAGCAGTTCTTC. Amino acids: CASSSKLSYPFYNEQFF.

This clone occurred once. V usage is TRBV15 and J usage is TRBJ2-1, with TRBD1 as a possible D gene (6 bases). There are 17 residues in the CDR3. Germline V gives CDR1 LNHNV, CDR2 YYDKDF (reference sequence). The ends were cut back, 4 bases at V and 3 bases at J, with 19 bases in the middle. Written as DNA, the CDR3 is TGTGCCACCAGCATCGTCCCGGGACATGGGCTCTACAATGAGCAGTTCTTC. Its protein is CATSIVPGHGLYNEQFF.

The chain recombines TRBV28 with TRBJ1-1; a weak D match, TRBD1 (5 bases). V was pared by 3 bases and J by 8 bases, with 16 bases between. The germline gives CDR1 MDHEN, CDR2 SYDVKM. This CDR3 contains 14 residues. The CDR3 sequence: CASSLKPRGIEAFF. The CDR3 DNA follows: TGTGCCAGCAGTTTGAAACCCCGGGGGATAGAAGCTTTCTTT. Together with reference TRBV28 and TRBJ1-1, the CDR3 gives the full variable domain: DVKVTQSSRYLVKRTGEKVFLECVQDMDHENMFWYRQDPGLGLRLIYFSYDVKMKEKGDIPEGYSVSREKKERFSLILESASTNQTSMYLCASSLKPRGIEAFFGQGTRLTVV.

This rearrangement joins TRBV14 to TRBJ1-2; D possibly corresponds to TRBD1 (6 bases). V was pared by 3 bases and J by 6 bases, with 14 bases between. There are 14 residues in the CDR3. CDR1 and CDR2 from the germline V gene are SGHDN and FVKESK. CDR3 protein: CASSQWTVTDGYTF. The CDR3 coding sequence is TGTGCCAGCAGCCAGTGGACAGTAACGGATGGCTACACCTTC.

In the case of this clone: This CDR3 is also generated by other DNA sequences in the sample. V gene TRBV28 combines with J gene TRBJ2-7; D is unresolved. Germline CDR1 MDHEN, CDR2 SYDVKM. CDR3 length: 12 amino acids. Trimming cost V 6 bases and J 5 bases, with 11 bases left between them. The CDR3 sequence is CASRSVGDEQYF. The CDR3 nucleotides read TGTGCCAGCAGGTCCGTAGGCGACGAGCAGTACTTC.

CDR3 DNA: TGTGCCAGCAGTCCCTATGCCTCCGAGGGGGAAAAACTGTTTTTT. It yields the protein CASSPYASEGEKLFF. V usage is TRBV2 and J usage is TRBJ1-4, with D tentatively TRBD1 (5 bases). The germline V gene encodes CDR1 SNHLY and CDR2 FYNNEI. CDR3 length equals 15 residues. Trimming stripped 5 bases from V and 8 bases from J, with 18 bases between. The full variable domain, its missing parts supplied by reference TRBV2 and TRBJ1-4, is EPEVTQTPSHQVTQMGQEVILRCVPISNHLYFYWYRQILGQKVEFLVSFYNNEISEKSEIFDDQFSVERPDGSNFTLKIRSTKLEDSAMYFCASSPYASEGEKLFFGSGTQLSVL.

The rearrangement uses TRBV6-4 and TRBJ2-1; 11 nucleotides agree with TRBD2. V gave up 0 bases and J gave up 7 bases; unmatched junction bases: 5. The CDR3 is 16 residues long. Germline V gene lookup returns CDR1 MRHNA and CDR2 SNTAGT. The CDR3 loop reads CASSDSTSGDVNEQFF. The CDR3 bases are TGTGCCAGCAGTGACTCGACTAGCGGGGACGTGAATGAGCAGTTCTTC.

V gene TRBV19 combines with J gene TRBJ2-3; the D gene could be TRBD1 or TRBD2 (6 bases each). The CDR3 contains 18 residues. CDR1 is LNHDA, CDR2 SQIVND, per germline (reference sequence). V shed 5 bases and J shed 0 bases, with 21 bases lying between them. The CDR3, as DNA: TGTGCCAGTAGTCCTATAGGGGGGACCCCAGTCAGCACAGATACGCAGTATTTT. Its protein product is CASSPIGGTPVSTDTQYF.

The V gene is TRBV7-8, the J gene TRBJ1-1; no clear D. The germline gives CDR1 SGHVS, CDR2 FQNEAQ. The CDR3 loop spans 16 amino acids. The V and J ends lost 3 bases and 0 bases respectively, with 14 bases between them. This chain's CDR3 is CASSFQTGRLNTEAFF. The CDR3, as DNA: TGTGCCAGCAGCTTCCAGACTGGACGGTTGAACACTGAAGCTTTCTTT.

This sequence joins TRBV5-4 and TRBJ1-2; 8 nucleotides align to TRBD1. Germline values: CDR1 SGHNT, CDR2 YYREEE (reference sequence). J lost 1 base, V lost 3 bases, and 5 bases had no gene match. The CDR3 has 15 amino acids. The CDR3 loop reads CASSSGQGFNYGYTF. In DNA form, the CDR3 reads TGTGCCAGCAGCTCAGGACAGGGTTTTAACTATGGCTACACCTTC.

CDR3 region: CASSSNQAGYNEQFF. In DNA form, the CDR3 reads TGTGCCAGCAGCTCGAATCAAGCAGGGTACAATGAGCAGTTCTTC. The chain joins TRBV7-2 to TRBJ2-1; possible D gene TRBD1, 5 bases. The germline V gene has CDR1 SGHTA and CDR2 FQGNSA. The CDR3 length is 15 residues. V was cut by 4 bases and J by 4 bases, with 14 bases left in between.

The V gene is TRBV7-2, the J gene TRBJ2-5, with D tentatively TRBD2 (5 bases). With 5 bases removed from V and 1 base from J, the gap between germline ends came to 14 bases. The CDR3 sequence is 15 residues long. Germline CDR1 reads SGHTA; CDR2 reads FQGNSA. CDR3 sequence (DNA): TGTGCCAGCAGCCCGGGATTGCTGCCCCAAGAGACCCAGTACTTC. It codes for CASSPGLLPQETQYF.

In this sample, this clone turned up a few times. The chain is built from TRBV27 and TRBJ1-6, with 8 bases lining up with TRBD1. V dropped 2 bases and J dropped 5; count of bases not matched to a gene: 5. This CDR3 spans 16 amino acids. Germline CDR1 MNHEY, CDR2 SMNVEV (reference sequence). The DNA for the CDR3 is TGTGCCAGCAGTTTAGTTCAGGGGGCGCATAATTCACCCCTCCACTTT. Translating gives CASSLVQGAHNSPLHF.

Here the CDR3 reads CASSLGGMNTEAFF. The CDR3 bases are TGTGCCAGCAGCTTGGGGGGGATGAACACTGAAGCTTTCTTT. The rearrangement links TRBV5-6 to TRBJ1-1; D possibly corresponds to TRBD1 (5 bases). Germline values: CDR1 SGHDT, CDR2 YYEEEE. The CDR3 totals 14 residues. The V gene lost 0 bases and the J gene lost 0 bases, with 6 bases spanning the gap.

The chain joins TRBV18 to TRBJ2-5, with unresolved D. Between the trimmed V and J ends, which lost 6 bases and 1 base, there was a span of 9 bases. Germline-derived CDR1 and CDR2 are KGHSH and LQKENI. The CDR3 runs to 13 residues. The CDR3 sequence: CASSYSSQETQYF. DNA for the CDR3: TGTGCCAGCTCCTACTCGTCCCAAGAGACCCAGTACTTC.

The chain combines TRBV6-4 with TRBJ2-1; D gene uncertain. From germline, CDR1 is MRHNA and CDR2 SNTAGT. V was clipped by 0 bases and J by 10 bases, with 4 bases between them. This CDR3 contains 11 residues. The CDR3: CASSDSGEQFF. The CDR3 DNA follows: TGTGCCAGCAGTGACTCGGGCGAGCAGTTCTTC.

V and J are TRBV6-5 and TRBJ2-5; 8 bases agree with TRBD2. Germline V gene sequence: CDR1 MNHEY, CDR2 SVGAGI. The V segment lost 2 bases and the J segment 4 bases; nucleotides outside the gene matches: 3. This CDR3 is 14 amino acids long. As DNA, the CDR3 is TGTGCCAGCAGTTACGGTCTAGCGGGAGAGACCCAGTACTTC. Protein: CASSYGLAGETQYF.

The chain links TRBV10-1 to TRBJ2-7; D gene uncertain. This CDR3 has 12 amino acids. Germline loops: CDR1 WNHNN, CDR2 SYGVQD (reference sequence). Trimming took 8 bases from V and 3 from J, leaving 11 bases between them. CDR3 bases: TGCGCCAGCTTACACAAAAGCTACGAGCAGTACTTC. Its translation: CASLHKSYEQYF.

This clone was seen once. CDR3 loop: CASSSTLGLAGGEQFF. The CDR3, as DNA: TGTGCCAGCAGTTCCACCCTGGGACTAGCGGGGGGAGAGCAGTTCTTC. This chain joins TRBV7-2 and TRBJ2-1, with 15 bases fitting TRBD2. Germline CDR1 reads SGHTA; CDR2 reads FQGNSA. J gave up 10 bases and V 6 bases, and 10 bases lay outside the gene matches. The CDR3 is 16 residues long.